Each of the 20 T cell receptor beta chains below was sequenced from the same sample in a study of blood T cells in healthy people across ages. Combining a sample-barcoded 5' primer with a J-beta primer mix, a second PCR ran for roughly 6 to 12 cycles. TCRdb re-derived calls from the 5' RACE reads in MiXCR, one entry per CDR3 protein. Of hundreds of thousands of distinct CDR3 sequences detected, about 30% appear once; the ten largest clones hold just over 15%. The sample consisted of blood. These receptors came from a woman older than 75 in good health.

The chain combines TRBV29-1 with TRBJ2-5, with D perhaps TRBD1 (6 bases). CDR3 length: 13 amino acids. Germline V gene data show CDR1 as SQVTM and CDR2 as ANQGSEA. The ends were cut back, 2 bases at V and 5 bases at J, with 12 bases in the middle. The CDR3 DNA sequence: TGCAGCGTTGAAAGGGGGAGTAGGGAGACCCAGTACTTC. Amino acids: CSVERGSRETQYF.

This clonotype showed up many times. The chain has TRBV6-2 or TRBV6-3 and TRBJ1-5; maybe TRBD1 (5 bases). Trimming removed 8 bases at V and 6 bases at J, with 17 bases between. This CDR3 region has 14 residues. Germline CDR1 is MNHEY and CDR2 is SVGEGT. CDR3 protein: CASAEIRGGQPQHF. CDR3 bases: TGTGCCAGCGCGGAGATTAGGGGCGGTCAGCCCCAGCATTTT.

The chain recombines TRBV12-3 or TRBV12-4 with TRBJ1-4; 7 bases map to TRBD1. Losses at the gene ends were 4 bases for V and 8 bases for J; bases not matched to a gene: 13. CDR3 length: 16 amino acids. The CDR3 is CASSSLVGGSDEKLFF. DNA of the CDR3: TGTGCCAGCAGTTCCCTAGTAGGGGGCAGCGACGAAAAACTGTTTTTT.

The table lists this clonotype with many counts. The genes are TRBV6-2 or TRBV6-3 and TRBJ1-2; 9 nucleotides agree with TRBD1. Germline CDR1 is MNHEY and CDR2 is SVGEGT. The CDR3 totals 13 residues. With V trimmed by 5 bases and J by 5 bases, 3 bases remained unmatched. The CDR3 region is CASSRTGEYGYTF. The CDR3 nucleotides are TGTGCCAGCAGTCGGACAGGGGAATATGGCTACACCTTC.

This clonotype was observed at least ten times. This rearrangement joins TRBV24-1 to TRBJ2-1; the match to TRBD2 covers 11 bases. CDR3 size: 15 residues. Germline CDR1 reads KGHDR; CDR2 reads SFDVKD. Trimming removed 4 bases from V and 4 bases from J; junction bases left unmatched: 2. The CDR3 nucleotides are TGTGCCACCAGTGAGGGACTAGCGGTATACAATGAGCAGTTCTTC. Amino acid sequence: CATSEGLAVYNEQFF.

Notes on this clonotype: Given a much more abundant clone one base away, this may be a read error. It is likely a read error, because the conserved phenylalanine at the end of the CDR3 is missing. V usage is TRBV5-5 and J usage is TRBJ1-1; D uncertain. The germline CDR1 and CDR2 sequences are SGHKS and YYEKEE (reference sequence). The CDR3 has 14 residues. V was shortened by 4 bases and J by 1 base, with 11 bases between the two germline ends. This CDR3 is CASSGGYGNTEAFS. The CDR3 region has the DNA TGTGCCAGCAGCGGCGGGTATGGGAACACTGAAGCTTTCTCT.

This clonotype has a handful of counts. This clone may be a read error of a much larger clone one base away. This rearrangement joins TRBV7-2 to TRBJ2-4; D might be TRBD2 (5 bases). The length of the CDR3 is 14 residues. V lost 4 bases to trimming and J lost 13 bases, with 20 bases between them. Per the germline V gene, CDR1 is SGHTA and CDR2 is FQGNSA. The CDR3 DNA reads TGTGCCAGCAGCTGCCCCGCTCCCCCTTGGGAGCAGTACTTC. This gives the protein CASSCPAPPWEQYF.

This clonotype was seen a handful of times. The chain is built from TRBV20-1 and TRBJ1-1; possibly TRBD1 for D (5 bases). The CDR3 sequence is 16 residues long. Trimming shortened V by 0 bases and J by 1 base, and 15 bases separated the two germline ends. CDR1 DFQATT and CDR2 SNEGSKA come from the germline V gene (reference sequence). The CDR3 here is CSARERARTPNTEAFF. Written as DNA, the CDR3 is TGCAGTGCTAGAGAGAGAGCAAGGACACCGAACACTGAAGCTTTCTTT.

This clonotype was detected only a few times. The chain employs TRBV5-1 and TRBJ2-5; D is unclear. Trimming left V 1 base short and J 7 bases short, with 8 bases between. This CDR3 comprises 12 residues. Germline V gene lookup returns CDR1 SGHRS and CDR2 YFSETQ. CDR3 sequence: CASSLQRGTQYF. The CDR3 DNA reads as TGCGCCAGCAGCTTGCAACGAGGGACCCAGTACTTC.

This clonotype was counted at least ten times. The junction departs from germline at one end; a sequencing error may be responsible. The CDR3 DNA reads TGTGCCAGCAGCTTAGGGAGGGGGGCAAATGAGCAGTTCTTC. Encoded protein: CASSLGRGANEQFF. The chain links TRBV12-3 or TRBV12-4 to TRBJ2-1; maybe TRBD2 (7 bases). This CDR3 comprises 14 residues.

Of note for this clonotype: A much larger clone differs from this one at a single base, so this may be a read error. This chain connects TRBV7-9 to TRBJ2-1; D is unresolved. This CDR3 is 13 amino acids long. Germline V gene lookup returns CDR1 SEHNR and CDR2 FQNEAQ (reference sequence). CDR3 loop: CVSSLTVLNEQFF. The CDR3 region has the DNA TGTGTCAGCAGCTTAACCGTTTTGAATGAGCAGTTCTTC.

This clonotype was picked up a small number of times. A read error may produce the germline difference seen at one junction end. This sequence joins TRBV6-2 or TRBV6-3 and TRBJ1-6; D possibly corresponds to TRBD1 (5 bases). Germline V gives CDR1 MNHEY, CDR2 SVGEGT. This CDR3 has 15 amino acids. Here the CDR3 DNA reads TGTGCCAGCAGTCCCGGGACGGCGAAAAATTTACCCCTCCACTTT. Translated: CASSPGTAKNLPLHF.

A few counts support this clonotype. V and J are TRBV12-3 or TRBV12-4 and TRBJ1-5; tentative D call: TRBD1 (5 bases). Trimming took 6 bases from V and 9 from J, leaving 15 bases between them. The CDR3 loop spans 13 amino acids. CDR3 sequence reads: CASRPGPGGPQHF. CDR3 bases: TGTGCCAGCAGGCCGGGACCGGGCGGGCCCCAGCATTTT.

This clonotype was counted ten times or more. The chain joins TRBV20-1 to TRBJ1-4, with D possibly being TRBD1 (5 bases). V lost 6 bases and J lost 4, with 15 bases in between. CDR1 is DFQATT and CDR2 is SNEGSKA in the germline V gene (reference sequence). The CDR3 covers 14 residues. This chain's CDR3 is CSAARDARNEKLFF. CDR3 DNA sequence: TGCAGTGCCGCACGGGACGCTCGTAATGAAAAACTGTTTTTT.

This clonotype was seen once. Possible read error: a much larger clone is one base away. The chain employs TRBV30 and TRBJ2-7, with no clear D. Judging by the DNA end, TRBJ2-4 fits better; the J call may be wrong. This CDR3 contains 14 residues. Germline V lookup: CDR1 GTSNPN, CDR2 SVGIG (reference sequence). CDR3 sequence: CAWSVGVVNDIQYF. Here the CDR3 DNA reads TGTGCCTGGAGTGTAGGAGTAGTTAACGACATTCAGTACTTC.

This clonotype was observed at least ten times. This sequence joins TRBV20-1 and TRBJ1-2, with 7 bases matching TRBD1. The CDR3 sequence is 12 residues long. CDR1 and CDR2 (germline): DFQATT, SNEGSKA (reference sequence). V gave up 3 bases and J gave up 11 bases; unmatched junction bases: 9. This chain's CDR3 is CSASEDRRGYTF. DNA for the CDR3: TGCAGTGCTAGTGAGGACAGGCGCGGATACACCTTC.

About this clonotype: This sequence may be a read error, since a much larger clone differs from it by one base. This rearrangement joins TRBV15 to TRBJ2-7; TRBD1 matches at 8 bases. With 0 bases clipped from V and 7 bases from J, the junction kept 8 bases outside the gene matches. In germline, CDR1 is LNHNV, CDR2 YYDKDF (reference sequence). This CDR3 is built from 15 residues. CDR3 sequence: CATSREARGQNEQYF. As DNA, the CDR3 is TGTGCCACCAGCAGAGAGGCCAGGGGGCAAAATGAGCAGTACTTC.

This clonotype was observed at least ten times. J is TRBJ1-2 and V is TRBV6-5; D may be TRBD1 (6 bases). This CDR3 region has 15 residues. Germline V lookup: CDR1 MNHEY, CDR2 SVGAGI. The V and J ends lost 6 bases and 5 bases respectively, with 19 bases between them. CDR3 DNA sequence: TGTGCCAGCAGCCCACCGTCCCAGACAGGATATGGCTACACCTTC. It specifies CASSPPSQTGYGYTF.

Regarding this clonotype: A much larger clone differs by one base, so this may be a read error. The genes are TRBV12-3 or TRBV12-4 and TRBJ2-7, with a possible D match to TRBD2 (5 bases). The CDR3 covers 13 residues. CDR3: CASSLELVNERYF. DNA for the CDR3: TGTGCCAGCAGTTTAGAACTAGTGAACGAGCGGTACTTC.

With respect to this clonotype: A much more abundant neighbour one base away suggests this may be a read error. The rearrangement links TRBV20-1 to TRBJ2-1, with D possibly matching TRBD2 (6 bases). CDR1 DFQATT and CDR2 SNEGSKA come from the germline V gene (reference sequence). This CDR3 is built from 17 residues. Between the trimmed V and J ends, which lost 3 bases and 3 bases, there was a span of 21 bases. The CDR3 spells CSASPLWAGQYYNEQFF. CDR3 bases: TGCAGTGCTAGTCCCCTTTGGGCGGGGCAGTACTACAATGAGCAGTTCTTC.